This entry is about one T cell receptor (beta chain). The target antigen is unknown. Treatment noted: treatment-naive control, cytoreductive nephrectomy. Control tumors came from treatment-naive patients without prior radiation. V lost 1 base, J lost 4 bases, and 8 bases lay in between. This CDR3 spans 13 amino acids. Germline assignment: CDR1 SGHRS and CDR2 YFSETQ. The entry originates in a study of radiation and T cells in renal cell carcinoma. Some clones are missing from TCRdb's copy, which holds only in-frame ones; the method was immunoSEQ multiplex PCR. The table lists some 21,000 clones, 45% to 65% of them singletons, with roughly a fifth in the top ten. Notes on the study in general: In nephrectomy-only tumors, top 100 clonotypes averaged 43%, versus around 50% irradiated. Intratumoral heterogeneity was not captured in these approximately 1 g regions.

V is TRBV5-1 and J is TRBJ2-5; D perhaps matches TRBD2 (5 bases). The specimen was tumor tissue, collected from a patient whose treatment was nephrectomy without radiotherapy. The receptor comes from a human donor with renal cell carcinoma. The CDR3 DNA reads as TGCGCCAGCAGCTTGTTTGCGGGAGAGACCCAGTACTTC. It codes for CASSLFAGETQYF.